This is a list of T cell receptor beta chains from one sample in a study of OX40 agonist ivuxolimab in advanced cancers. Assay used: immunoSEQ multiplex PCR; TCRdb lists only in-frame clones, some missing. The sample lists 55,000 to 65,000 clones; roughly 85% were seen once. The material was CD4+ or CD8+ T cells sorted from blood, obtained in a trial of the OX40 agonist ivuxolimab. The source is an adult with an advanced solid tumor such as melanoma, head and neck, liver or kidney cancer. The CDR3 runs from the conserved cysteine through the conserved F or W. The D gene is left open where the match is weak.

j_call	d_call	v_call	cdr3_aa	cdr3_nt
TRBJ2-7	TRBD2	TRBV5-1	CASSLAGGSWDEQYF	TGCGCCAGCAGCTTGGCCGGCGGGAGCTGGGACGAGCAGTACTTC
TRBJ2-7	-	TRBV6-5	CATDRDSWTYEQYF	TGTGCCACCGACCGGGACTCCTGGACCTACGAGCAGTACTTC
TRBJ2-6	TRBD1	TRBV5-1	CASSLEGAVGANVLTF	TGCGCCAGCAGCTTGGAGGGGGCGGTTGGGGCCAACGTCCTGACTTTC
TRBJ2-3	-	TRBV7-9	CASSLRGNTDTQYF	TGTGCCAGCAGCTTGAGGGGGAACACAGATACGCAGTATTTT
TRBJ2-7	TRBD2	TRBV27	CASRSVWEGGLVQYF	TGTGCCAGCAGATCAGTTTGGGAGGGTGGACTGGTGCAGTACTTC
TRBJ2-2	TRBD2	TRBV7-8	CASSLGASGVTGELFF	TGTGCCAGCAGCTTAGGCGCTAGCGGGGTGACCGGGGAGCTGTTTTTT
TRBJ1-2	TRBD1	TRBV19	CASIPGSGQGDYGYTF	TGTGCCAGTATACCCGGGTCGGGACAGGGGGACTATGGCTACACCTTC
TRBJ1-1	-	TRBV28	CASSSPGPAGPNTEAFF	TGTGCCAGCAGTTCCCCGGGGCCTGCTGGTCCGAACACTGAAGCTTTCTTT
TRBJ2-7	TRBD1	TRBV6-5	CASSPRTGGPGEQYF	TGTGCCAGCAGTCCCCGAACAGGGGGCCCGGGCGAGCAGTACTTC
TRBJ2-3	TRBD2	TRBV5-1	CASRPGTSGRTDTQYF	TGCGCCAGCAGACCCGGGACTAGCGGGAGGACCGATACGCAGTATTTT
TRBJ2-2	-	TRBV28	CASKAANTGELFF	TGTGCCAGCAAGGCAGCGAACACCGGGGAGCTGTTTTTT
TRBJ1-2	-	TRBV7-9	CASSNGQHRDFGYGYTF	TGTGCCAGCAGCAACGGACAGCACCGAGACTTTGGGTATGGCTACACCTTC
TRBJ2-5	-	TRBV18	CASSLQDISQETQYF	TGTGCCAGCTCACTCCAGGACATATCTCAGGAGACCCAGTACTTC
TRBJ1-3	-	TRBV5-1	CASSLDGGNTIYF	TGCGCCAGCAGCTTGGACGGGGGAAACACCATATATTTT
TRBJ2-7	TRBD2	TRBV28	CASSPSGRAHEQYF	TGTGCCAGCAGCCCTAGCGGGAGGGCCCACGAGCAGTACTTC
TRBJ2-7	TRBD1	TRBV7-9	CASSRDRDYYEQYF	TGTGCCAGCAGCCGGGACAGGGATTACTACGAGCAGTACTTC
TRBJ2-7	TRBD1	TRBV6-1	CASSAGTAYEQYF	TGTGCCAGCAGCGCAGGGACAGCCTACGAGCAGTACTTC